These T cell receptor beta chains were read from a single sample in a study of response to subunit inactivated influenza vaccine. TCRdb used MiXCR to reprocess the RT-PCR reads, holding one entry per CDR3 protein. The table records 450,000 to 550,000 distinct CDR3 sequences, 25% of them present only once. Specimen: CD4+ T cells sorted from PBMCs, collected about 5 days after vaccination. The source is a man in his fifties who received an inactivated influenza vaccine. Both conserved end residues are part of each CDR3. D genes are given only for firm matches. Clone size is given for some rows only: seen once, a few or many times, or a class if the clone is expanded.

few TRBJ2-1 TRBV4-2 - CASSHGDWRDRNEQFF TGTGCCAGCAGCCATGGCGACTGGCGGGATAGGAATGAGCAGTTCTTC
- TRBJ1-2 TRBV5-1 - CASSANRAAYGYTF TGCGCCAGCAGCGCAAACCGGGCCGCCTATGGCTACACCTTC
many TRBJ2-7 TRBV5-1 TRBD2 CASSHYSGSAYEQYF TGCGCCAGCAGCCACTATAGCGGGAGCGCCTACGAGCAGTACTTC
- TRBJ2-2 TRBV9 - CASSAPSGHFTGELFF TGTGCCAGCAGCGCACCCTCGGGACATTTCACCGGGGAGCTGTTTTTT
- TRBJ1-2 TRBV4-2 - CASSQQDSRGNYGYTF TGTGCCAGCAGCCAACAGGACTCCCGCGGGAACTATGGCTACACCTTC
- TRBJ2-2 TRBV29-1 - CSVGGVGGELFF TGCAGCGTTGGAGGGGTTGGCGGGGAGCTGTTTTTT
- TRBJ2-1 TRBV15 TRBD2 CATSGSLAVTYNEQFF TGTGCCACCAGCGGCTCACTAGCGGTTACCTACAATGAGCAGTTCTTC
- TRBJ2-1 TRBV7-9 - CASSLGRSGDNEQFF TGTGCCAGCAGCTTGGGGCGCTCAGGGGACAATGAGCAGTTCTTC
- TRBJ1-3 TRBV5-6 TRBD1 CASSGMDRAGNTIYF TGTGCCAGCAGCGGAATGGACAGGGCTGGAAACACCATATATTTT
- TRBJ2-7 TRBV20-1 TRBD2 CSATQLAGHSAHEQYF TGCAGTGCTACGCAGTTAGCGGGCCATAGTGCCCACGAGCAGTACTTC
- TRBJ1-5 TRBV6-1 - CASRPGGLFQPQHF TGTGCCAGCAGACCGGGGGGGCTCTTTCAGCCCCAGCATTTT
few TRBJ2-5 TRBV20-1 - CSARGRTGSQETQYF TGCAGTGCTAGAGGCAGGACTGGGTCCCAAGAGACCCAGTACTTC
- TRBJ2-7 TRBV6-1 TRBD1 CASRGTGEQYF TGTGCCAGCAGGGGGACAGGGGAGCAGTACTTC
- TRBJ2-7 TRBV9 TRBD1 CASSVEGQGISEQYF TGTGCCAGCAGCGTAGAGGGACAGGGGATCTCCGAGCAGTACTTC
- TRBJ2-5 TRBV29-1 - CSVSRDSKETQYF TGCAGCGTTTCCCGGGACTCTAAAGAGACCCAGTACTTC
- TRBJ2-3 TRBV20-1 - CSAQGGDTQYF TGCAGTGCTCAGGGGGGAGATACGCAGTATTTT
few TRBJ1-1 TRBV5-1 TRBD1 CASSGLGQGGSEAFF TGCGCCAGCAGCGGATTGGGACAGGGTGGTAGTGAAGCTTTCTTT
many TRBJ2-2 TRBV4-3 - CASSQEGVTGELFF TGCGCCAGCAGCCAAGAAGGGGTCACCGGGGAGCTGTTTTTT
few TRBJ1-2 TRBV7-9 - CASSLFTQSGGYTF TGTGCCAGCAGTTTATTCACGCAGAGTGGTGGCTACACCTTC
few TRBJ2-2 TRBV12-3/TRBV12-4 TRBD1 CASSPGTATGELFF TGTGCCAGCAGCCCCGGGACAGCAACCGGGGAGCTGTTTTTT
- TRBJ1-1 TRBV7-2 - CASSFGGLVTEAFF TGTGCCAGCAGCTTCGGGGGCTTGGTCACTGAAGCTTTCTTT
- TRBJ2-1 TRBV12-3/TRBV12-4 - CASSTANEQFF TGTGCCAGCAGTACAGCCAATGAGCAGTTCTTC
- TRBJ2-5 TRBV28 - CASSETQRATQYF TGTGCCAGCAGCGAAACTCAAAGGGCGACCCAGTACTTC
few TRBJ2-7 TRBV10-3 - CAISELLEYEQYF TGTGCCATCAGTGAGCTGTTAGAATACGAGCAGTACTTC
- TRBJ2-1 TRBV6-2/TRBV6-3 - CATYYRDYNEQFF TGTGCCACCTACTACAGGGACTACAATGAGCAGTTCTTC
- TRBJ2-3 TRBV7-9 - CASSETQTDTQYF TGTGCCAGCAGCGAGACCCAAACAGATACGCAGTATTTT
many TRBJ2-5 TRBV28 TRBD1 CASKKPGQGIVYQETQYF TGTGCCAGCAAAAAACCGGGACAGGGGATCGTGTACCAAGAGACCCAGTACTTC
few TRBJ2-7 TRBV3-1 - CASSQEEGVFTYEQYF TGTGCCAGCAGCCAAGAAGAGGGGGTTTTCACCTACGAGCAGTACTTC
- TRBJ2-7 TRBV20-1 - CSANRVGYEQYF TGCAGTGCTAACAGGGTTGGCTACGAGCAGTACTTC
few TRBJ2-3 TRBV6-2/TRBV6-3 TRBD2 CASSYEAGETDTQYF TGTGCCAGCAGTTACGAGGCGGGGGAAACAGATACGCAGTATTTT
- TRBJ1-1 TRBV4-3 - CASSPRAAVNTEAFF TGCGCCAGCAGCCCTAGGGCAGCGGTGAACACTGAAGCTTTCTTT
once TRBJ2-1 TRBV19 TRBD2 CASSTRLAGGFDEQFF TGTGCCAGTAGTACACGACTAGCGGGAGGGTTCGATGAGCAGTTCTTC
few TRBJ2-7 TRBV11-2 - CASSPRDGVYEQYF TGTGCCAGCAGCCCCCGGGACGGAGTCTACGAGCAGTACTTC